The TCR beta chain under discussion was sequenced for a study of blood T cell repertoires in COVID-19. Study context: The United States, Italy and Spain were the sources of the acute and convalescent COVID-19 samples. PBMCs, B-cell-depleted T cells, or T cells provided the cDNA or gDNA that made up the material.

With 0 bases removed from V and 6 bases from J, the gap between germline ends came to 6 bases. Germline-derived CDR1 and CDR2 are SGHTA and FQGNSA. This CDR3 spans 13 amino acids. Under the authors' procedure: Estimates of nucleated cell counts were drawn from the amplification of reference gene primers. This table comes from immunoSEQ multiplex PCR, and its TCRdb copy is limited to in-frame clones, with some not included. The V and J calls and the clone size are those of that table, but D and trimming were determined from the DNA. The table records some 200,000 clones, approximately 80% of them present only once.

The material sequenced was peripheral blood. The chain has TRBV7-2 and TRBJ1-5; the D is unclear. This clonotype was obtained from an elderly woman with acute or convalescent COVID-19. The CDR3 DNA reads as TGTGCCAGCAGCTTAGCCATTAGTCAGCCCCAGCATTTT. It is translated as CASSLAISQPQHF.